This record looks at one T cell receptor (beta chain) sequence and its context. This sample stems from a study of control samples from healthy donors and cancer patients. V was clipped by 2 bases and J by 8 bases, with 13 bases between them. The CDR3 is 14 residues long. Germline V gives CDR1 SGHRS, CDR2 YFSETQ. Profiled with immunoSEQ multiplex PCR; TCRdb holds only in-frame clones, not every one. Found here are roughly 30,000 clones, roughly 87% of them singletons; the top ten hold less than 5%. Source material: formalin-fixed, paraffin-embedded tissue. V is TRBV5-1 and J is TRBJ1-4; D is unclear. This sequence was found in a female donor with melanoma. The CDR3 loop reads CASSFDAYPEKLFF. The CDR3 DNA reads TGCGCCAGCAGCTTCGACGCCTACCCCGAAAAACTGTTTTTT.